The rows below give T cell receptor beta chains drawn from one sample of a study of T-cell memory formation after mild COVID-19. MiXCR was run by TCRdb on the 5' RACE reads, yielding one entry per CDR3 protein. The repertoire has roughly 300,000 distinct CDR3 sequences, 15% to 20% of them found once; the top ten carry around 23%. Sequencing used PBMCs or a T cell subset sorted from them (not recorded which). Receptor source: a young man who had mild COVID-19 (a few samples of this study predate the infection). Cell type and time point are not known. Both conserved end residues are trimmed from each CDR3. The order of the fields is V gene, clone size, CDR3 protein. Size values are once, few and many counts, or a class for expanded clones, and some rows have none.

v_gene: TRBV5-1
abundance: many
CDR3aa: ASSLGVDGLINTIY

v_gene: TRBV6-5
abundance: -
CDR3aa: ASTEGMRNIQY

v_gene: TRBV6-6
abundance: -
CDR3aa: ASSYPGDRLNTEAF

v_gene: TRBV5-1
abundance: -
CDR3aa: ASSVESTGVEQF

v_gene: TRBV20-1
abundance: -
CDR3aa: SAGEAEKLF

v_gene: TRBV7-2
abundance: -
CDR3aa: ASRGKPVAGAF

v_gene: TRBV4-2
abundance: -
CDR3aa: ASSPQDGATNEKLF

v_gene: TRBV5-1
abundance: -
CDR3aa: ASSSIAGGQDTQY

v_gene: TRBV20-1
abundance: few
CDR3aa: SARDRTETQY

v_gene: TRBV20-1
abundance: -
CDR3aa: SARGRGGETQY

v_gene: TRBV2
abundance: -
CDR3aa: ASSVQDTDTQY

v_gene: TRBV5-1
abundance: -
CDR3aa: ASSLVSYTSTDTQY

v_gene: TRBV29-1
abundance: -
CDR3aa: SVRGVQETQY

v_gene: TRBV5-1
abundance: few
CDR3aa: ATKINWGNTEAF

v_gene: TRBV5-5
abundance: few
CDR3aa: ASEQDYNEQF

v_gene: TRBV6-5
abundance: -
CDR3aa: ASNFGTNPPEAF

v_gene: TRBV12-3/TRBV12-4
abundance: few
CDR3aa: ASSPQGVHGYT

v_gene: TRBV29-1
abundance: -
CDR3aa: SVGATTETQY

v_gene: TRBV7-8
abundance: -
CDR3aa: ASSPNMDRGSTDTQY

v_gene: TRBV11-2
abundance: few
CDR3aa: ASSPQPTDTQY

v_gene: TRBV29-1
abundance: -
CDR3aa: SVEGRGEKLF

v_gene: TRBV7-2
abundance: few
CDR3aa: ASSLEGGWNSPLH

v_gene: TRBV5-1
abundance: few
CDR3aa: ASSFAGQGNTGELF

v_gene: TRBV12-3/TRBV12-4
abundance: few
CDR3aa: ASSLLQGVGELF

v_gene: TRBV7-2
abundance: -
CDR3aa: ASSPIGGAYGHEQF

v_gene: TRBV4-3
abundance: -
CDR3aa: ASSQGAGEAF

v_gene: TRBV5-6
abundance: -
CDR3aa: ASSFTGRTDTQY

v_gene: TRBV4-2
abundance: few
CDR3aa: ASSYRGTSGGMETGELF

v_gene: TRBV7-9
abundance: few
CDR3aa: ASSAPLAGDTDTQY

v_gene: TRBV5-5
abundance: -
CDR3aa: ASSLVDGANVLT

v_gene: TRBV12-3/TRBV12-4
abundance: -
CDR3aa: ASSFSNQAST

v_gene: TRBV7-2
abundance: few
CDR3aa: ASSSSRAQETQY

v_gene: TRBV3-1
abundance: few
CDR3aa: ASSQDASGPWNSPLH

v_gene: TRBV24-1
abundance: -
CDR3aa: ATQQGSYNEQF

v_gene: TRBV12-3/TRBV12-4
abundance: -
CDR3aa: ASSSTAGEAF

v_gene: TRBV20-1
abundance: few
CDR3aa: SARVGQKTQY

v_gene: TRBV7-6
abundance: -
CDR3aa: ASSAGTGFYEQY

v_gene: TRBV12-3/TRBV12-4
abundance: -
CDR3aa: ASSPRGGDPTDTQY

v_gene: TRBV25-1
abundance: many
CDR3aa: ASSEFNGYT

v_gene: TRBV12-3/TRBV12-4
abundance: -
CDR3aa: ASSLARWEQY

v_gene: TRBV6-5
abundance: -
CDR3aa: ASSYSGGGQGGELF

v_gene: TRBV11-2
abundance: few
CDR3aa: ASVGTSGDRETQY

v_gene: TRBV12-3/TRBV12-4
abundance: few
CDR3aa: ASTQGQGADQPQH

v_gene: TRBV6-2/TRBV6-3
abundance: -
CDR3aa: ASNRDRAADTQY

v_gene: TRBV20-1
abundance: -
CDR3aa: SASPANYGYT

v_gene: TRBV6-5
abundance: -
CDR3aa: ASSVRGGGTDTQY

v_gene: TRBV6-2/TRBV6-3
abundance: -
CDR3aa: ASSYYTYTEAF

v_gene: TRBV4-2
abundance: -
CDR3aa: ASSQREGGEKLF

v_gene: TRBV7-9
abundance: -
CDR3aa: ASLRQGNTGELF

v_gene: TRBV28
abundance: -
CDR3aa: ASLPGQALGTQY

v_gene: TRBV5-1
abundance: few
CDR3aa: ASSSAANSDTQY

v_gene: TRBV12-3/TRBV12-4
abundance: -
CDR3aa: AVWGDGYT

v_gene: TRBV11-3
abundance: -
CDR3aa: ASSSRPTGLGEETQY

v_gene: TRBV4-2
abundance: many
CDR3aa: ASSQRDGGDQETQY